A selection of T cell receptor beta chains follows, all from one sample in a study of blood T cell repertoires in COVID-19. The table came from immunoSEQ multiplex PCR; TCRdb's copy has only in-frame clones and leaves some out. This repertoire shows some 200,000 clones, roughly nine tenths found once; its top ten account for 1% to 1.5%. The specimen sequenced was peripheral blood. The receptors shown here come from a man aged 30-40 years with acute or convalescent COVID-19. Both conserved end residues are part of each CDR3. The D gene is left open where the match is weak. Clone size is shown for a subset of rows, as once, few, many or a class of expanded clone.

V gene,J gene,D gene,clone size,CDR3 DNA,CDR3 protein
TRBV28,TRBJ1-5,TRBD1,NA,TGTGCCAGCAGTTCCCCGACAGGGGAAGGTCAGCCCCAGCATTTT,CASSSPTGEGQPQHF
TRBV5-4,TRBJ2-2,NA,NA,TGTGCCAGCAGCTTCTTCAGAAACACCGGGGAGCTGTTTTTT,CASSFFRNTGELFF
TRBV7-9,TRBJ2-1,TRBD1,once,TGTGCCAGCAGCCAAGGGGGCTGGTCCTACAATGAGCAGTTCTTC,CASSQGGWSYNEQFF
TRBV7-3,TRBJ2-6,NA,NA,TGTGCCAGCACCCGGAGCTCTGGGGCCAACGTCCTGACTTTC,CASTRSSGANVLTF
TRBV5-1,TRBJ2-7,NA,NA,TGCGCCAGCAGCCCGAGCGGTCAGGGGTACGAGCAGTACTTC,CASSPSGQGYEQYF
TRBV2,TRBJ2-7,TRBD1,NA,TGTGCCAGCAGCGATCCGGGACAGGGGGACTCCGAGCAGTACTTC,CASSDPGQGDSEQYF
TRBV28,TRBJ2-4,NA,NA,TGTGCCAGCAGTCCTAGACCGGCAGCCAAAAACATTCAGTACTTC,CASSPRPAAKNIQYF
TRBV6-1,TRBJ2-6,NA,NA,TGTGCCAGCAGTGACAGGTTGCGGGGCAGTTTAACTGGGGCCAACGTCCTGACTTTC,CASSDRLRGSLTGANVLTF
TRBV9,TRBJ2-1,NA,NA,TGTGCCAGCAGCGTACTAGGTAACCATGAGCAGTTCTTC,CASSVLGNHEQFF
TRBV2,TRBJ1-6,NA,NA,TGTGCCAGCACTGGGACAAGGAATTCACCCCTCCACTTT,CASTGTRNSPLHF
TRBV5-1,TRBJ1-1,NA,NA,TGCGCCAGCAGCTTTACAGGGATGAACACTGAAGCTTTCTTT,CASSFTGMNTEAFF
TRBV19,TRBJ1-2,NA,once,TGTGCCAGTAGTCCGGACAGCTATGGCTACACCTTC,CASSPDSYGYTF
TRBV25-1,TRBJ1-3,NA,NA,TGTGCCAGCAGCCCTACAGGTACTGGAAACACCATATATTTT,CASSPTGTGNTIYF
TRBV7-8,TRBJ2-7,NA,NA,TGTGCCAGCAGCTTAGCGCTGAGGCGCGAGCAGTACTTC,CASSLALRREQYF
TRBV6-5,TRBJ2-3,TRBD2,NA,TGTGCCAGCAGGGGGACTAGCGGGGGGTCAGATACGCAGTATTTT,CASRGTSGGSDTQYF
TRBV9,TRBJ2-2,NA,NA,TGTGCCAGCAGCGTGCAGGGCTCCACCGGGGAGCTGTTTTTT,CASSVQGSTGELFF
TRBV6-2/TRBV6-3,TRBJ1-5,TRBD1,NA,TGTGCCAGCAGTAGGGACAGCCGATATCAGCCCCAGCATTTT,CASSRDSRYQPQHF